A selection of T cell receptor beta chains follows, all from one sample in a study of blood T cell repertoires in COVID-19. TCRdb's table, derived via immunoSEQ multiplex PCR, lists solely in-frame clones and lacks some. Of roughly 220,000 clones in the sample, about 86% were seen once. Input material: PBMCs or T cells enriched from blood (not recorded which). The origin of the receptors is a woman in her 40s with acute COVID-19. Both conserved end residues are part of each CDR3. The D gene is left open where the match is weak. Where a row states a size, it is once, few, many or the class of an expanded clone; other rows omit it.

j_call clone_size d_call v_call cdr3_nt cdr3_aa
TRBJ1-6 NA NA TRBV18 TGTGCCAGCTCATGGACCTCCCGGGGGGACTTTAATTCACCCCTCCACTTT CASSWTSRGDFNSPLHF
TRBJ1-1 NA TRBD1 TRBV4-3 TGCGCCAGCAGCCCGGACAGGGAAACTGAAGCTTTCTTT CASSPDRETEAFF
TRBJ1-3 NA TRBD1 TRBV12-5 TGTGCTAGTGGATCGTGGACAGGGGGAAACACCATATATTTT CASGSWTGGNTIYF
TRBJ2-5 NA NA TRBV30 TGTGCCTGGAAGGTCGGGTCTCAAGAGACCCAGTACTTC CAWKVGSQETQYF
TRBJ2-1 many TRBD2 TRBV27 TGTGCCAGCAGTCTAGAACTACCGCTAGCGGGAGGTTCTGAGCAGTTCTTC CASSLELPLAGGSEQFF
TRBJ2-1 NA TRBD2 TRBV20-1 TGCAGTGCTAGACTAGCGGGTGAGCAGTTCTTC CSARLAGEQFF
TRBJ2-7 NA TRBD2 TRBV19 TGTGCCAGTAGTATCATTTTTGGGGGAGCGGGGGGCTACGAGCAGTACTTC CASSIIFGGAGGYEQYF
TRBJ2-2 NA NA TRBV5-1 TGCGCCAGCAGTTCGTTAGGGGGAAATACCGGGGAGCTGTTTTTT CASSSLGGNTGELFF
TRBJ1-6 NA NA TRBV19 TGTGCCTCAAGGGACACCCGGGGATCACCCCTCCACTTT CASRDTRGSPLHF
TRBJ1-5 NA TRBD1 TRBV19 TGTGCCAGTAAGGGGACAGGCAATCAGCCCCAGCATTTT CASKGTGNQPQHF
TRBJ1-3 once NA TRBV27 TGTGCCAGCAGTCCCGCCACAGCCTATGGAAACACCATATATTTT CASSPATAYGNTIYF
TRBJ1-1 NA NA TRBV19 TGTGCCAGTACCGAGGGAGGGGTTCGTGCCGCTTTCTTT CASTEGGVRAAFF
TRBJ2-1 NA TRBD2 TRBV7-6 TGTGCCAGCAGCTCAACCGGGACTAGCGGGAGCTATGAGCAGTTCTTC CASSSTGTSGSYEQFF
TRBJ2-2 NA NA TRBV7-9 TGTGCCAGCAGCTCCAGGGTTACCGGGGAGCTGTTTTTT CASSSRVTGELFF
TRBJ2-1 NA NA TRBV9 TGTGCCAGCAGCGAGACAGCGCCGATAAGGATGGGGTTGGGCAATGAGCAGTTCTTC CASSETAPIRMGLGNEQFF
TRBJ1-1 few TRBD1 TRBV2 TGTGCCACCCAGGGACAGTATAACACTGAAGCTTTCTTT CATQGQYNTEAFF
TRBJ1-3 NA NA TRBV9 TGTGCCAGCAGCGTAGGCACAGGCGCCGTCTCTGGAAACACCATATATTTT CASSVGTGAVSGNTIYF
TRBJ1-1 NA NA TRBV28 TGTGCCAGCAGTCCCCCTGGTAGAACTGAAGCTTTCTTT CASSPPGRTEAFF
TRBJ2-7 few TRBD2 TRBV18 TGTGCCAGCTCACCGCAGGGACTAGCGGGAGACGAGCAGTACTTC CASSPQGLAGDEQYF
TRBJ2-3 NA NA TRBV5-1 TGCGCCAGCAGCACGACGTCCAGCGTAGATACGCAGTATTTT CASSTTSSVDTQYF
TRBJ2-3 NA TRBD1 TRBV10-3 TGTGCCATCAGTGAGGACAGGGTAATGGGAGATACGCAGTATTTT CAISEDRVMGDTQYF
TRBJ2-1 NA TRBD2 TRBV7-6 TGTGCCAGCAGCTTAGGAACTCTAGCGGGAGACAATGAGCAGTTCTTC CASSLGTLAGDNEQFF
TRBJ2-3 NA NA TRBV3-1/TRBV3-2 TGTGCCAGCAGCCAAACCATAGGCACAGATACGCAGTATTTT CASSQTIGTDTQYF
TRBJ2-1 NA TRBD2 TRBV6-6 TGTGCCAGCACCTTGACTAGCGGGAGGGACGGTGAGCAGTTCTTC CASTLTSGRDGEQFF
TRBJ2-7 NA TRBD2 TRBV7-2 TGTGCCAGCAGCTGGAGCGGGGGAACCTACGAGCAGTACTTC CASSWSGGTYEQYF
TRBJ1-5 NA TRBD1 TRBV3-1/TRBV3-2 TGTGCCAGCAGTCTACAGGGGAATCAGCCCCAGCATTTT CASSLQGNQPQHF
TRBJ2-1 NA TRBD1 TRBV28 TGTGCCAGCAGTTCGAACAGGGGCTCCTACAATGAGCAGTTCTTC CASSSNRGSYNEQFF
TRBJ2-1 NA TRBD2 TRBV10-2 TGCGCCAGCAGAAGATACGGGAGGGAGTCAATATACAATGAGCAGTTCTTC CASRRYGRESIYNEQFF
TRBJ1-3 NA NA TRBV7-8 TGTGCCAGCAGCTTAGGAGGGACAGGAAACACCATATATTTT CASSLGGTGNTIYF
TRBJ1-2 NA TRBD1 TRBV28 TGTGCCAGCAGTTCCTACCTCGCGGCGGGACAGGGGAACTATGGCTACACCTTC CASSSYLAAGQGNYGYTF
TRBJ2-5 NA NA TRBV7-2 TGTGCCAGCAGCTTAGGTGGGGGGTCGAGGGAGACCCAGTACTTC CASSLGGGSRETQYF
TRBJ1-2 NA NA TRBV7-8 TGTGCCAGCAGCTTAGGATCGGGGGAGACTGGCTACACCTTC CASSLGSGETGYTF
TRBJ1-4 NA TRBD1 TRBV28 TGTGCCAGCAGTACCCCGGGACAGGGCCAGACTAATGAAAAACTGTTTTTT CASSTPGQGQTNEKLFF
TRBJ1-2 NA TRBD1 TRBV6-6 TGTGCCAGCAGTCCTAAAATCCGGGACAGGGGGCTTGTGGGCTACACCTTC CASSPKIRDRGLVGYTF
TRBJ2-7 NA NA TRBV18 TGTGCCAGCTCCCCCAGCTCCTACGAGCAGTACTTC CASSPSSYEQYF
TRBJ1-1 few NA TRBV7-2 TGTGCCAGCAGCTTATGGCAGAACACTGAAGCTTTCTTT CASSLWQNTEAFF
TRBJ1-1 NA NA TRBV7-6 TGTGCCAGCAGCCCGCCGGGACACATTGAAGCTTTCTTT CASSPPGHIEAFF
TRBJ1-3 NA NA TRBV28 TGTGCCAGCAGTCCCACAGTCTCTGGAAACACCATATATTTT CASSPTVSGNTIYF
TRBJ1-1 NA NA TRBV2 TGTGCCAGCAAGGGTCAGGGACTAATGAACACTGAAGCTTTCTTT CASKGQGLMNTEAFF
TRBJ1-1 NA NA TRBV5-5 TGTGCCAGCAGCTTCGAGGGAGCGGCTGAAGCTTTCTTT CASSFEGAAEAFF
TRBJ2-3 NA TRBD2 TRBV5-1 TGCGCCAGCAGCTTGGCGGCTAGCGGGAGTACAGATACGCAGTATTTT CASSLAASGSTDTQYF
TRBJ1-1 NA NA TRBV19 TGTGCCAGTAGTATCGTTGGGGAGGTGAACACTGAAGCTTTCTTT CASSIVGEVNTEAFF
TRBJ2-2 NA TRBD2 TRBV28 TGTGCCGCCATCGGGGGGACCGGGGAGCTGTTTTTT CAAIGGTGELFF
TRBJ1-3 NA NA TRBV30 TGTGCCTGGACTGGAGACAGTCCCTCTGGAAACACCATATATTTT CAWTGDSPSGNTIYF
TRBJ2-7 NA TRBD1 TRBV27 TGTGCCAGCAGTTCTGGGACAGGCTACGAGCAGTACTTC CASSSGTGYEQYF
TRBJ1-2 NA NA TRBV29-1 TGCAGCGTTGTGGGCAGTAACTATGGCTACACCTTC CSVVGSNYGYTF
TRBJ2-4 NA TRBD1 TRBV5-5 TGTGCCAGCAGCTTCACGGGGACAGGGAGAGACATTCAGTACTTC CASSFTGTGRDIQYF
TRBJ2-7 NA TRBD1 TRBV6-2/TRBV6-3 TGTGCCAGCAGTAGTATTAGGACAGGGACGCACGAGCAGTACTTC CASSSIRTGTHEQYF
TRBJ2-7 NA NA TRBV10-3 TGTGCCATCGGTGAACTCTACGAGCAGTACTTC CAIGELYEQYF
TRBJ1-3 NA NA TRBV18 TGTGCCAGCTCACCAGGAACAGGGCCCTCTGGAAACACCATATATTTT CASSPGTGPSGNTIYF
TRBJ1-1 once NA TRBV28 TGTGCCAGCAGTTTAGGCAGGAACACTGAAGCTTTCTTT CASSLGRNTEAFF
TRBJ1-2 NA TRBD1 TRBV2 TGTGCCAGCAGTCCCACAGGGGGTGGATTCGGCTACACCTTC CASSPTGGGFGYTF
TRBJ1-1 NA TRBD1 TRBV6-5 TGTGCCAGCAGTTACACGGGACAGGGTGCTGAAGCTTTCTTT CASSYTGQGAEAFF
TRBJ2-7 once TRBD2 TRBV27 TGTGCCAGCCGGGCTAGCGGGAGTTACGAGCAGTACTTC CASRASGSYEQYF
TRBJ2-7 NA TRBD2 TRBV5-1 TGCGCCAGCAGCATAACTAGCGGGAGGGTCTTCTACGAGCAGTACTTC CASSITSGRVFYEQYF
TRBJ2-7 NA TRBD2 TRBV27 TGTGCCAGCGGTAGGACTAGCGGGGATATCACCTACGAGCAGTACTTC CASGRTSGDITYEQYF
TRBJ1-2 few TRBD1 TRBV5-1 TGCGCCAGCAGCTTGACACAGGGGAGGAACGGCTACACCTTC CASSLTQGRNGYTF